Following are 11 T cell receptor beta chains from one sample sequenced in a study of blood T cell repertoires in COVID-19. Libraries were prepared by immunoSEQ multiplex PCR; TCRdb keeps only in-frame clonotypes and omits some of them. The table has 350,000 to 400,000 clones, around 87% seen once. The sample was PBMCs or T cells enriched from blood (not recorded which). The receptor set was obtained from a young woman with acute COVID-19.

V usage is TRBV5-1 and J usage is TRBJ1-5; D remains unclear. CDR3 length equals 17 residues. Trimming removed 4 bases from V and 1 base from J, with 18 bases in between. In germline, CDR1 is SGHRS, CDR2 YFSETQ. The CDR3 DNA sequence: TGCGCCAGCAGCCTGGGCCCGCCGGGAGTGAGCAATCAGCCCCAGCATTTT. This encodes CASSLGPPGVSNQPQHF.

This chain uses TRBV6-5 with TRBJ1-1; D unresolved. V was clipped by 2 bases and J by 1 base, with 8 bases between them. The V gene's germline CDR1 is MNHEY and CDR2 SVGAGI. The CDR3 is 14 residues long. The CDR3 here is CASSYTRRNTEAFF. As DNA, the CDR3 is TGTGCCAGCAGTTACACTAGACGGAACACTGAAGCTTTCTTT.

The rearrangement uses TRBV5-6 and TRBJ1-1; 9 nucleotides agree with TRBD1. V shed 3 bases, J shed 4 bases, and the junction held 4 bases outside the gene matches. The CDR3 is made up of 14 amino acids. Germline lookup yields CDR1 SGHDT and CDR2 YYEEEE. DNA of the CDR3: TGTGCCAGCAGCTCTGGACAGGGGACCACTGAAGCTTTCTTT. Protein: CASSSGQGTTEAFF.

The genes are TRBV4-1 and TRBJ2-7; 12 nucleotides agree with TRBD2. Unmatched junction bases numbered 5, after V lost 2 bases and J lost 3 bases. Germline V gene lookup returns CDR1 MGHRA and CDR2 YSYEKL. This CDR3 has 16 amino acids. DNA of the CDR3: TGCGCCAGCAGCCAACCCCTAGCGGGGGGGAGCTACGAGCAGTACTTC. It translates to CASSQPLAGGSYEQYF.

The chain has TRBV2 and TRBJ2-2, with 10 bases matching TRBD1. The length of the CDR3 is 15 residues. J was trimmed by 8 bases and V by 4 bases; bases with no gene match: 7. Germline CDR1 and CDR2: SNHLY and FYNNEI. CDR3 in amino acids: CASSGQGAQYGELFF. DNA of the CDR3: TGTGCCAGCAGTGGACAGGGGGCGCAGTATGGGGAGCTGTTTTTT.

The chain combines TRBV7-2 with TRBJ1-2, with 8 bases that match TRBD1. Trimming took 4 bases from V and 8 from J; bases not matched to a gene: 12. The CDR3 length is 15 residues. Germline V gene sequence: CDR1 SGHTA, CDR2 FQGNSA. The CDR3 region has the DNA TGTGCCAGCAGCTCTCAGGGGGCAGGGGGGCGCGGCTACACCTTC. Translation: CASSSQGAGGRGYTF.

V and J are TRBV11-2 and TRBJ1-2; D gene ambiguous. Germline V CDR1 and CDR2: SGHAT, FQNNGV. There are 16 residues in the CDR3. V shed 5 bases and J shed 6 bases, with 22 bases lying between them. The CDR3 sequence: CASSPRSTGNSDGYTF. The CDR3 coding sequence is TGTGCCAGCAGCCCCCGTTCAACCGGGAACTCCGATGGCTACACCTTC.

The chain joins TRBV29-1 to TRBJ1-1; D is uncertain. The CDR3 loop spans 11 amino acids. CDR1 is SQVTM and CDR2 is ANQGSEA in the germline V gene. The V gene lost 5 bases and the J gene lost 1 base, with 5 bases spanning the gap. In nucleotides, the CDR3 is TGCAGCGTTTCCAAGAACACTGAAGCTTTCTTT. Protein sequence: CSVSKNTEAFF.

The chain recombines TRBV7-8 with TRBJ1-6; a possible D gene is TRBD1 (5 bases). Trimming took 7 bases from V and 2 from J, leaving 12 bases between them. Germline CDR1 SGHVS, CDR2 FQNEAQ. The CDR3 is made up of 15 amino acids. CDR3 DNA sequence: TGTGCCAGCATCCGTGGGGCGACCTATAATTCACCCCTCCACTTT. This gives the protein CASIRGATYNSPLHF.

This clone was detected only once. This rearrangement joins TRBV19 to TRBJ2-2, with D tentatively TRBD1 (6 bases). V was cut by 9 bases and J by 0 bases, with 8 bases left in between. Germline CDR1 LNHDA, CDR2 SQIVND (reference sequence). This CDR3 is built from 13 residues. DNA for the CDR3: TGTGCCAGCAGGGGATCGAACACCGGGGAGCTGTTTTTT. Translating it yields CASRGSNTGELFF.

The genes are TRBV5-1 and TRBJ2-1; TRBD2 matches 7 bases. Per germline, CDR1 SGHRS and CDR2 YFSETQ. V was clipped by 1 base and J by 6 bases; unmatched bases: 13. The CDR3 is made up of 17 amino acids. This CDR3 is CASSLYGGLAVGNEQFF. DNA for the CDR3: TGCGCCAGCAGCTTGTACGGCGGGCTAGCGGTTGGCAATGAGCAGTTCTTC.